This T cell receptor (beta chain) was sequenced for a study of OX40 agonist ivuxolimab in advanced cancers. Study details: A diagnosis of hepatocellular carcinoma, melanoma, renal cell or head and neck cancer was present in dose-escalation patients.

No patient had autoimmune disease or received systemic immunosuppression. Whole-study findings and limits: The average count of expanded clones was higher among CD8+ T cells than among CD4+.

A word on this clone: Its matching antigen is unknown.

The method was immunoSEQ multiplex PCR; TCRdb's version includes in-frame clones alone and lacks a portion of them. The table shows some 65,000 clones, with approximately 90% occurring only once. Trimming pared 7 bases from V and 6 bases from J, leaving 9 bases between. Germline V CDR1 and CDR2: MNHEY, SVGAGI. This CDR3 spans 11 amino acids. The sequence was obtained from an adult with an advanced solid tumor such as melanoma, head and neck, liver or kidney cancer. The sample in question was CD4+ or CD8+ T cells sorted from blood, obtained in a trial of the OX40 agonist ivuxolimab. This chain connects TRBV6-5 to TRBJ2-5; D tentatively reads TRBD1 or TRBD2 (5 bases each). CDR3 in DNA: TGTGCCAGCACTCAGGGACAGACCCAGTACTTC. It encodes CASTQGQTQYF.